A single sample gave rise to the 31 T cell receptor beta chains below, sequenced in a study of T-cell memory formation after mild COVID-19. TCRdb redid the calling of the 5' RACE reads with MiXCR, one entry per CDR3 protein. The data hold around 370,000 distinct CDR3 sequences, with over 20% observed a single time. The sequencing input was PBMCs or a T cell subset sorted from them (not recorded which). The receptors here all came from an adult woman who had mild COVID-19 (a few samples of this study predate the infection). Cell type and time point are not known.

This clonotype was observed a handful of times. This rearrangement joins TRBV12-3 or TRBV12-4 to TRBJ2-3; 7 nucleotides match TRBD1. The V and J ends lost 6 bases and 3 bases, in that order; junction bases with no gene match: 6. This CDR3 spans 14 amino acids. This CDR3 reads CASSDGTATDTQYF. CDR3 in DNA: TGTGCCAGCAGCGATGGGACAGCTACAGATACGCAGTATTTT.

The CDR3 DNA follows: TGTGCCAGCAGCCAGGGACGGTCAAGTACAGATACGCAGTATTTT. Translating gives CASSQGRSSTDTQYF. V gene TRBV7-9 combines with J gene TRBJ2-3; D tentatively reads TRBD1 or TRBD2 (5 bases each). CDR3 length: 15 residues. Looked up from germline, CDR1 is SEHNR and CDR2 is FQNEAQ (reference sequence). V lost 5 bases, J lost 3 bases, and 15 bases lay in between.

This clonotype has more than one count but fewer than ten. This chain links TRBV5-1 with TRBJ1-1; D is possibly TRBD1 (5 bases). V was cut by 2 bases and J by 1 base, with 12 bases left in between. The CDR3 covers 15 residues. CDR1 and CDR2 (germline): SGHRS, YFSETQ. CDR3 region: CASSLSGLANTEAFF. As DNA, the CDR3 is TGCGCCAGCAGCTTATCGGGACTAGCGAACACTGAAGCTTTCTTT.

CDR3 nucleotides: TGTGCCAGCAGCCGAGGGACTAGTTCCACAGATACGCAGTATTTT. It translates to CASSRGTSSTDTQYF. The chain links TRBV3-1 to TRBJ2-3; 8 bases line up with TRBD2. With V trimmed by 4 bases and J by 2 bases, 5 bases remained unmatched. The CDR3 length is 15 residues. Germline V gene lookup returns CDR1 LGHDT and CDR2 YNNKEL (reference sequence).

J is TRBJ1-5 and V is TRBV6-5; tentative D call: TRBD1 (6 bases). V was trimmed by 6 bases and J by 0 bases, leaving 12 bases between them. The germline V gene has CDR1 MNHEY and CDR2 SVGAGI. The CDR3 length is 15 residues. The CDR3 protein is CASRVGGSSNQPQHF. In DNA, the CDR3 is TGTGCCAGCAGGGTAGGGGGGTCTAGCAATCAGCCCCAGCATTTT.

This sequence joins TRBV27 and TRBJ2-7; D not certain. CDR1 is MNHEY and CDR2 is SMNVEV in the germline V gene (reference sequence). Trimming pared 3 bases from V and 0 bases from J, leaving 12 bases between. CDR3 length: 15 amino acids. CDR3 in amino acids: CASSFVASLSYEQYF. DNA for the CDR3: TGTGCCAGCAGTTTTGTGGCCTCTCTCTCCTACGAGCAGTACTTC.

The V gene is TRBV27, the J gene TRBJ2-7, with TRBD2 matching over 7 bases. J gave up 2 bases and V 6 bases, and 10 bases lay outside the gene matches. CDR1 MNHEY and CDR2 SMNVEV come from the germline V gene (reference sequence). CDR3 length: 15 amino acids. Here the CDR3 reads CASRNIRGRAYEQYF. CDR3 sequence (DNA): TGTGCCAGCAGGAATATCCGAGGGAGGGCCTACGAGCAGTACTTC.

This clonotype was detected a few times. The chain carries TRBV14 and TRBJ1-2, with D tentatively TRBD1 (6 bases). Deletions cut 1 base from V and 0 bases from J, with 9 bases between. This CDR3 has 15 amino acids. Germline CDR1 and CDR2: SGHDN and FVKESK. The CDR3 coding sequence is TGTGCCAGCAGCCAAGTACAGGGTTCTAACTATGGCTACACCTTC. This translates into CASSQVQGSNYGYTF.

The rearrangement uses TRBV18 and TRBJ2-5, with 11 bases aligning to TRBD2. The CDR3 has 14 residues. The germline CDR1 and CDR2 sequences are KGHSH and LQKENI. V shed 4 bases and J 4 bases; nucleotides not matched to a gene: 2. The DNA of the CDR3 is TGTGCCAGCTCACTCGGGACTAGCGGAGAGACCCAGTACTTC. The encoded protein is CASSLGTSGETQYF.

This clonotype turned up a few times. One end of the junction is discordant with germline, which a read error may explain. CDR3 residues: CASGDINPSLF. In nucleotides, the CDR3 is TGTGCCAGCGGGGATATCAACCCCTCCCTCTTC. The chain uses TRBV2 and TRBJ1-2; D remains unclear. The CDR3 consists of 11 residues. Germline V gene data show CDR1 as SNHLY and CDR2 as FYNNEI.

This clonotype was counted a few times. CDR3 nucleotides: TGTGCCAGCAGCTTAGCCCGGGACCCCGCCTACGAGCAGTACTTC. Translated, it gives CASSLARDPAYEQYF. The rearrangement links TRBV7-2 to TRBJ2-7; D possibly uses TRBD1 or TRBD2 (5 bases each). Germline-derived CDR1 and CDR2 are SGHTA and FQGNSA. Deletions cut 0 bases from V and 2 bases from J, with 11 bases between. There are 15 residues in the CDR3.

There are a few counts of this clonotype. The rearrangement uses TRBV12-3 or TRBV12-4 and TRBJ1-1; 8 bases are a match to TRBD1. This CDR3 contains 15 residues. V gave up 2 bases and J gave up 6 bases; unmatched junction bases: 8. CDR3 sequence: CASSLIQGAGAEAFF. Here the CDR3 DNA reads TGTGCCAGCAGTTTAATCCAGGGGGCGGGCGCTGAAGCTTTCTTT.

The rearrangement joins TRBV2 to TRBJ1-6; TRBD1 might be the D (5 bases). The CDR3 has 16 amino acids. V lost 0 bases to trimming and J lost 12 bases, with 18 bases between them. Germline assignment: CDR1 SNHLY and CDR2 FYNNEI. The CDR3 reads CASSEAKYRSSLPLHF. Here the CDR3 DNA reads TGTGCCAGCAGTGAAGCGAAGTACAGGTCCTCCCTACCCCTCCACTTT.

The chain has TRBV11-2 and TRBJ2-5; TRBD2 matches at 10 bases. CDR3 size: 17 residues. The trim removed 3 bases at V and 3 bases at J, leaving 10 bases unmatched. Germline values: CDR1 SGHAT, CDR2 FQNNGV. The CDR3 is CASSLGPSGSAEETQYF. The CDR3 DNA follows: TGTGCCAGCAGCTTGGGGCCTAGCGGGAGTGCGGAAGAGACCCAGTACTTC. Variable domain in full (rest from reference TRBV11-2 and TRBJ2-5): EAGVAQSPRYKIIEKRQSVAFWCNPISGHATLYWYQQILGQGPKLLIQFQNNGVVDDSQLPKDRFSAERLKGVDSTLKIQPAKLEDSAVYLCASSLGPSGSAEETQYFGPGTRLLVL.

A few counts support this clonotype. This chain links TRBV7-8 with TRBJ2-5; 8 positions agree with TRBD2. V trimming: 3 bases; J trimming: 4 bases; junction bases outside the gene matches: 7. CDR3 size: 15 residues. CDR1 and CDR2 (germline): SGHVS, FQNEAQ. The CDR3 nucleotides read TGTGCCAGCAGCTTTCTGACGGGAGGGCCAGAGACCCAGTACTTC. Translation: CASSFLTGGPETQYF.

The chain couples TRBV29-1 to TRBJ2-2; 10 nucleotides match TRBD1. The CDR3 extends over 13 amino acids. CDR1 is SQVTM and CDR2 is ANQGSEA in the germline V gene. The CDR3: CGTGTGDTGELFF. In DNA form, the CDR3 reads TGCGGAACCGGGACAGGGGACACCGGGGAGCTGTTTTTT.

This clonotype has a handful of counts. CDR3 amino acids: CASSPGATGSYEQYF. For the CDR3, the DNA is TGTGCCAGCAGCCCGGGGGCTACGGGATCCTACGAGCAGTACTTC. This chain links TRBV11-2 with TRBJ2-7, with D perhaps being TRBD1 or TRBD2 (6 bases each). The germline V gene has CDR1 SGHAT and CDR2 FQNNGV. This CDR3 spans 15 amino acids. Between the trimmed V and J ends, which lost 5 bases and 1 base, there was a span of 15 bases.

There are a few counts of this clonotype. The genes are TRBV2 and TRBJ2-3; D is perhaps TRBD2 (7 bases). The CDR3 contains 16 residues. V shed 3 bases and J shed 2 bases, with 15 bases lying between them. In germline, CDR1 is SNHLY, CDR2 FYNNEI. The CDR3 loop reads CASSDPGGGPTDTQYF. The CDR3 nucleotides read TGTGCCAGCAGTGATCCTGGGGGGGGCCCCACAGATACGCAGTATTTT. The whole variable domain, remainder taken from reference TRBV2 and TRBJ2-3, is EPEVTQTPSHQVTQMGQEVILRCVPISNHLYFYWYRQILGQKVEFLVSFYNNEISEKSEIFDDQFSVERPDGSNFTLKIRSTKLEDSAMYFCASSDPGGGPTDTQYFGPGTRLTVL.

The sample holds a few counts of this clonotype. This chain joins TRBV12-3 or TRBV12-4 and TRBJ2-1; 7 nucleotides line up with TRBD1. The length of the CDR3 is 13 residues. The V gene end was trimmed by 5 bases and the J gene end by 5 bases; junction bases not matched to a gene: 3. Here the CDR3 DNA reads TGTGCCAGCAGTGGGACAGCAAACAATGAGCAGTTCTTC. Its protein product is CASSGTANNEQFF.

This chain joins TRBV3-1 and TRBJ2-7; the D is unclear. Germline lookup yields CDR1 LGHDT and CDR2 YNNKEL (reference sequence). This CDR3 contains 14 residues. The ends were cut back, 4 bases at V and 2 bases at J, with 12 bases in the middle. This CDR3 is CASSPSGPPYEQYF. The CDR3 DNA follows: TGTGCCAGCAGCCCCTCCGGGCCCCCCTACGAGCAGTACTTC.

The CDR3 is CASSPVRAGDGYTF. The CDR3 DNA follows: TGTGCCAGCAGCCCGGTGAGGGCGGGAGATGGCTACACCTTC. This sequence joins TRBV5-6 and TRBJ1-2; D gene uncertain. CDR1 and CDR2 (germline): SGHDT, YYEEEE. The CDR3 is 14 amino acids. Trimming cost V 4 bases and J 6 bases, with 16 bases left between them.

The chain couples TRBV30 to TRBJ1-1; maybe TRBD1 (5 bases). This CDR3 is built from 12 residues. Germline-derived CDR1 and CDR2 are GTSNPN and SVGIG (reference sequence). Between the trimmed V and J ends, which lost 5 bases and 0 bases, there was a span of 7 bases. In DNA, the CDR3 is TGTGCCTGGGACAGTTTGAACACTGAAGCTTTCTTT. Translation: CAWDSLNTEAFF.

CDR3 sequence reads: CASSQYGAPRGGRETQYF. The CDR3 DNA follows: TGTGCCAGCAGCCAATACGGGGCCCCCCGAGGGGGTCGAGAGACCCAGTACTTC. The chain uses TRBV3-1 and TRBJ2-5; D is possibly TRBD1 (6 bases). V was cut by 2 bases and J by 4 bases, with 23 bases left in between. CDR3 size: 18 residues. Germline CDR1 is LGHDT and CDR2 is YNNKEL (reference sequence).

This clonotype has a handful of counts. The CDR3 DNA reads TGCAGTGCTAGGGGAGGCTATGGCTACACCTTC. This codes for CSARGGYGYTF. The chain uses TRBV20-1 and TRBJ1-2; D remains unclear. This CDR3 spans 11 amino acids. Deletions cut 3 bases from V and 4 bases from J, with 6 bases between. Germline V CDR1 and CDR2: DFQATT, SNEGSKA (reference sequence).

The DNA for the CDR3 is TGTGCCATCAGTGAGTCGACTCGTGACAGTGAAGCTTTCTTT. Translating gives CAISESTRDSEAFF. The chain is built from TRBV10-3 and TRBJ1-1, with a tentative D call TRBD1 (5 bases). This CDR3 has 14 residues. The V end lost 0 bases, the J end lost 7 bases, and 12 bases lay between the germline ends. CDR1 is ENHRY, CDR2 SYGVKD, per germline.

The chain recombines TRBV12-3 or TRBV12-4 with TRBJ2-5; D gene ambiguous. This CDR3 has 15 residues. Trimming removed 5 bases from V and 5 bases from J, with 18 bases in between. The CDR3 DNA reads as TGTGCCAGCAGTCAAGGACCGGGCGGCTGGGAGACCCAGTACTTC. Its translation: CASSQGPGGWETQYF.

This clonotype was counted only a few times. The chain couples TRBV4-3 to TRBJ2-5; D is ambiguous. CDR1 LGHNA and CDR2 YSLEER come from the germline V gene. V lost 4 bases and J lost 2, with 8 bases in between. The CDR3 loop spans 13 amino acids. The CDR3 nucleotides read TGCGCCAGCAGCCCGAAGTCGCAAGAGACCCAGTACTTC. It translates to CASSPKSQETQYF.

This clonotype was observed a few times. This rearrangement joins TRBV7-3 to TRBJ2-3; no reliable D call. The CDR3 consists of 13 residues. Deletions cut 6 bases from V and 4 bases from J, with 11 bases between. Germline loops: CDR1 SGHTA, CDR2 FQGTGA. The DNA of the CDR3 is TGTGCCAGCAGTCCGTTCGGGCCAGATACGCAGTATTTT. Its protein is CASSPFGPDTQYF.

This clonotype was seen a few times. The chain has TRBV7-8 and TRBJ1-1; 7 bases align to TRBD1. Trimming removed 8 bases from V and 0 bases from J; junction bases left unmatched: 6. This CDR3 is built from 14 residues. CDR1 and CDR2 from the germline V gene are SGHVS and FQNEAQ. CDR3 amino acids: CASASTGLNTEAFF. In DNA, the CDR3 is TGTGCCAGCGCATCGACAGGGTTGAACACTGAAGCTTTCTTT.

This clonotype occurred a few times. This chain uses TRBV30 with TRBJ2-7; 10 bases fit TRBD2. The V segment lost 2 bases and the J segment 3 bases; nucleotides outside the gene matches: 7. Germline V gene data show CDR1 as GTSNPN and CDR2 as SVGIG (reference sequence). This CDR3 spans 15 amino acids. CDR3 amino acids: CAWSPLAGVSYEQYF. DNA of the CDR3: TGTGCCTGGAGTCCTCTAGCGGGAGTAAGCTACGAGCAGTACTTC.

CDR3 protein: CSARERGYLEAFF. The CDR3 bases are TGCAGTGCTAGAGAACGGGGGTACCTTGAAGCTTTCTTT. The chain carries TRBV20-1 and TRBJ1-1, with D maybe TRBD1 (5 bases). The CDR3 is made up of 13 amino acids. V gave up 0 bases and J gave up 7 bases, with 12 bases separating them. Germline-derived CDR1 and CDR2 are DFQATT and SNEGSKA (reference sequence).